Listed below are T cell receptor beta chains from one sample, sequenced in a study of CD8 T cells in ankylosing spondylitis. TCRdb ran MiXCR on the 5' RACE reads and lists one entry per CDR3 protein. Of over 400,000 distinct CDR3 sequences in the sample, 20% to 30% were seen once. Sequenced input: blood, either unsorted or a sorted T cell fraction (not recorded which). These receptors came from a male donor with ankylosing spondylitis. Each CDR3 is given with its conserved first and last residue. A D gene is named only where the DNA matches it firmly. Only some rows state a clone size, as once, few, many or a class for expanded clones.

clone size	J gene	D gene	V gene	CDR3 DNA	CDR3 protein
few	TRBJ2-2	NA	TRBV7-2	TGTGCCAGCATTGGGTTTGCGAACACCGGGGAGCTGTTTTTT	CASIGFANTGELFF
few	TRBJ1-5	TRBD1	TRBV20-1	TGCAGTGCTAAGACAGGGGGCGCGGCTCAGCCCCAGCATTTT	CSAKTGGAAQPQHF
NA	TRBJ2-1	TRBD1	TRBV29-1	TGCAGCACAGTCAGGGGGAACTCCTACAATGAGCAGTTCTTC	CSTVRGNSYNEQFF
few	TRBJ1-2	NA	TRBV7-2	TGTGCCAGCAGCCCGCTTTTTAGTGTTGGCTACACCTTC	CASSPLFSVGYTF
NA	TRBJ1-6	NA	TRBV5-6	TGTGCCAGCAGCCTCGAAGCACGACTAGGGAATTCACCCCTCCACTTT	CASSLEARLGNSPLHF
NA	TRBJ1-1	TRBD1	TRBV10-3	TGTGCCATCAGCCCTACAGGGGGGAACACTGAAGCTTTCTTT	CAISPTGGNTEAFF
few	TRBJ2-1	NA	TRBV6-5	TGTGCCAGCAGTTACTCACCCGGACTCAACAATGAGCAGTTCTTC	CASSYSPGLNNEQFF
few	TRBJ2-2	NA	TRBV7-9	TGTGCCAGCAGCTTCAACTTGAACACCGGGGAGCTGTTTTTT	CASSFNLNTGELFF
NA	TRBJ2-3	TRBD2	TRBV19	TGTGCCACCAAGCGGGAGAGGGACACAGATACGCAGTATTTT	CATKRERDTDTQYF
few	TRBJ1-4	TRBD1	TRBV3-1	TGTGCCAGCAGCCCCGGACAGGCCGAAAAACTGTTTTTT	CASSPGQAEKLFF
NA	TRBJ1-4	NA	TRBV20-1	TGCAGTGCGACGCATGAAAAACTGTTTTTT	CSATHEKLFF
NA	TRBJ2-5	TRBD2	TRBV2	TGTGCCAGCAGTCAGACTAGCGGTACTCAAGAGACCCAGTACTTC	CASSQTSGTQETQYF
few	TRBJ2-1	NA	TRBV20-1	TGCAGTGCTATAGAGACCCGCCGGACCTACAATGAGCAGTTCTTC	CSAIETRRTYNEQFF
once	TRBJ2-3	NA	TRBV2	TGTGCCAGCAGTGAAGCCGAAGCACGGGAAGGGCGGTATTTT	CASSEAEAREGRYF
few	TRBJ2-7	NA	TRBV20-1	TGCAGTGCGGGGAACAAAGCCGAGGGCGAGCAGTACTTC	CSAGNKAEGEQYF
NA	TRBJ1-2	TRBD1	TRBV6-4	TGTGCCAGCAGTGAAACAGGGGGCGTCTATGGCTACACCTTC	CASSETGGVYGYTF
NA	TRBJ2-1	NA	TRBV7-2	TGTGCCAGCAGCTTAAGAGGGAGTGAAGACAATGAGCAGTTCTTC	CASSLRGSEDNEQFF
few	TRBJ1-1	NA	TRBV20-1	TGCAGTTCACAGTATCTATTCACTGAAGCTTTCTTT	CSSQYLFTEAFF
NA	TRBJ2-7	NA	TRBV7-8	TGTGCCAGCAGCTTAGGTTGGGTATACGAGCAGTACTTC	CASSLGWVYEQYF
NA	TRBJ1-6	TRBD1	TRBV20-1	TGCAGTGCTAGAGTCCTTGGGGACAGGGGTAATTCACCCCTCCACTTT	CSARVLGDRGNSPLHF
few	TRBJ2-1	TRBD2	TRBV3-1	TGTGCCAGCAGCCAAGGGCTAGCGGGTCTCTCCTACAATGAGCAGTTCTTC	CASSQGLAGLSYNEQFF
few	TRBJ2-3	NA	TRBV5-4	TGTGCCAGCAGCCGAAAGGTCCCGAACACAGATACGCAGTATTTT	CASSRKVPNTDTQYF
NA	TRBJ2-3	NA	TRBV29-1	TGCAGCGTTGAGGAAACAGGGGATACGCAGTATTTT	CSVEETGDTQYF
NA	TRBJ1-1	TRBD1	TRBV16	TGTGCCAGCAGCCAAGGGACAGGGGGGTACACTGAAGCTTTCTTT	CASSQGTGGYTEAFF